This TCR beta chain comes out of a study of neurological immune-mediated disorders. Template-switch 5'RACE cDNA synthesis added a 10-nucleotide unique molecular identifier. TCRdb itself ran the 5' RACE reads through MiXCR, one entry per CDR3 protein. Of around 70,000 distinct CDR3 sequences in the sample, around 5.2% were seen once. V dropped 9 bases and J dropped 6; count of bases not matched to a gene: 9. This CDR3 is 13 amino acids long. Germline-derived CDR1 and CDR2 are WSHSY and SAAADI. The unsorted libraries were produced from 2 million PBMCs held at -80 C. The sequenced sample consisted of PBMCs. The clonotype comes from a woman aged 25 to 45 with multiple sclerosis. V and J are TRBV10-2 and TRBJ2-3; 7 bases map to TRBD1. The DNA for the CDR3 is TGCGCCAGAGCGAGGGGGCAATCTGATACGCAGTATTTT. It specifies CARARGQSDTQYF.